This TCR beta chain derives from a study of shared clonotypes between healthy human individuals. Findings and caveats of the study: Generation of non-shared clonotypes was less probable than generation of clonotypes shared by all four donors.

Regarding this clone: Its specificity is not known.

Clones were read by immunoSEQ multiplex PCR, and TCRdb kept only the in-frame ones, dropping some. The table has roughly 2.2 million clones, 85% to 95% seen once. The CDR3 has 14 amino acids. Germline CDR1 reads SGHRS; CDR2 reads YFSETQ. Trimming removed 2 bases at V and 6 bases at J, with 12 bases between. This receptor was identified in a man aged 18 to 29 in good health. Some clones in this sample may be carry-over from other donors' samples. The chain is built from TRBV5-1 and TRBJ2-1; TRBD1 is a possible D gene (7 bases). The specimen was naive CD4+ T cells from PBMCs. This sample's subset: CD45RA+ positively selected. CDR3 in amino acids: CASSFRGALNEQFF. DNA of the CDR3: TGCGCCAGCAGCTTCAGGGGGGCTCTCAATGAGCAGTTCTTC.